Listed below are T cell receptor beta chains from one sample, sequenced in a study of blood T cell repertoires in COVID-19. Sequencing used immunoSEQ multiplex PCR; TCRdb keeps in-frame clones, though not all of them. The data show under 200,000 clones, 80% to 85% seen once. The specimen sequenced was peripheral blood. The receptors come from a human donor with acute or convalescent COVID-19. The donor label of this sample is uncertain. Each CDR3 is given without its conserved first and last residue. D genes are given only for firm matches.

v_call: TRBV9
d_call: .
cdr3_aa: ASSVGSSYNSPLH

v_call: TRBV4-1
d_call: TRBD1
cdr3_aa: ASSQVHYGTAPNYGYT

v_call: TRBV6-5
d_call: .
cdr3_aa: ASRPTGNSPLH

v_call: TRBV6-5
d_call: TRBD1
cdr3_aa: ASRDTRQGSYEQY

v_call: TRBV5-1
d_call: .
cdr3_aa: ASSLGQINTEAF

v_call: TRBV5-1
d_call: TRBD1
cdr3_aa: ASSPLGQGTYNEQF

v_call: TRBV25-1
d_call: TRBD1
cdr3_aa: ASSETGGGETQY

v_call: TRBV19
d_call: .
cdr3_aa: ASSTEGNREQY

v_call: TRBV7-9
d_call: TRBD1
cdr3_aa: ASSLGAGDRAKETQY

v_call: TRBV9
d_call: .
cdr3_aa: ASSVGYSPTYNEQF

v_call: TRBV27
d_call: .
cdr3_aa: ASNRMNTGELF

v_call: TRBV6-5
d_call: TRBD1
cdr3_aa: ASIGSGGNTEAF

v_call: TRBV7-6
d_call: TRBD1
cdr3_aa: ASSRDRGDLATGELF

v_call: TRBV5-1
d_call: TRBD1
cdr3_aa: ASSGGTGGSQPQH

v_call: TRBV6-5
d_call: .
cdr3_aa: ASRAPGYNEQF

v_call: TRBV5-1
d_call: .
cdr3_aa: ASSLAPAGELF

v_call: TRBV3-1/TRBV3-2
d_call: TRBD2
cdr3_aa: ASSQAGGFTGELF

v_call: TRBV19
d_call: .
cdr3_aa: ASSIAFRGYGELF

v_call: TRBV5-5
d_call: TRBD1
cdr3_aa: ASSPGQGLYYGYT

v_call: TRBV28
d_call: .
cdr3_aa: ASSLPPRETQY

v_call: TRBV5-4
d_call: TRBD2
cdr3_aa: ASSLPGLASTYEQY

v_call: TRBV30
d_call: .
cdr3_aa: AWSVGGYEQY

v_call: TRBV5-1
d_call: .
cdr3_aa: ASSLEQGRLGEQY

v_call: TRBV5-1
d_call: TRBD1
cdr3_aa: ASSGWDRGGETQY

v_call: TRBV5-1
d_call: TRBD1
cdr3_aa: ASSRDRGGNEKLF

v_call: TRBV29-1
d_call: .
cdr3_aa: SVDVASWGYT

v_call: TRBV7-9
d_call: .
cdr3_aa: ASSAQGVSNTIY

v_call: TRBV9
d_call: .
cdr3_aa: ASSPGSYNEQF

v_call: TRBV30
d_call: .
cdr3_aa: AWSTRDDTEAF

v_call: TRBV7-3
d_call: TRBD2
cdr3_aa: ASSLWGGLAGGNTGELF

v_call: TRBV30
d_call: TRBD2
cdr3_aa: AWGSPTGRGRAGELF

v_call: TRBV19
d_call: TRBD1
cdr3_aa: ASGQGFGTDTQY

v_call: TRBV5-1
d_call: TRBD1
cdr3_aa: ASSLGRGQEPEQY

v_call: TRBV2
d_call: TRBD1
cdr3_aa: ASSEVGTAYGYT

v_call: TRBV11-2
d_call: TRBD1
cdr3_aa: ASSVQGAQGNTIY

v_call: TRBV6-6
d_call: .
cdr3_aa: ASSPRGRVISNQPQH

v_call: TRBV5-1
d_call: TRBD2
cdr3_aa: ASSLGRQGGGNEQF

v_call: TRBV5-5
d_call: .
cdr3_aa: ASSLLESNQPQH

v_call: TRBV7-7
d_call: .
cdr3_aa: ASSPGSAYEQY

v_call: TRBV30
d_call: TRBD1
cdr3_aa: AWNRQGAYEQY

v_call: TRBV5-1
d_call: .
cdr3_aa: ASSLGASGANVLT

v_call: TRBV4-1
d_call: .
cdr3_aa: ASSRSGDSNQPQH

v_call: TRBV5-1
d_call: .
cdr3_aa: ASSLDPPGDIQETQY

v_call: TRBV11-2
d_call: .
cdr3_aa: ASTLFGDYEQY

v_call: TRBV28
d_call: TRBD1
cdr3_aa: ASSLGGTGTEAF

v_call: TRBV7-9
d_call: .
cdr3_aa: ASSFDRSSYEQY

v_call: TRBV23-1
d_call: .
cdr3_aa: ASSQSSQSNGELF

v_call: TRBV11-2
d_call: .
cdr3_aa: ASSPQADTEAF

v_call: TRBV5-6
d_call: .
cdr3_aa: ASTRLVAGAAKNIQY

v_call: TRBV5-1
d_call: TRBD2
cdr3_aa: ASSLGGLAGQNEQF

v_call: TRBV5-6
d_call: TRBD1
cdr3_aa: ASSLVGQGGEKLF

v_call: TRBV29-1
d_call: TRBD2
cdr3_aa: SIGPSGGVDTQY

v_call: TRBV20-1
d_call: TRBD1
cdr3_aa: SASRSGQGETEAF

v_call: TRBV18
d_call: .
cdr3_aa: ASSPGSEGGGSNT

v_call: TRBV7-3
d_call: .
cdr3_aa: ASSSQENTEAF

v_call: TRBV5-4
d_call: .
cdr3_aa: ASSLAVSPYEQY

v_call: TRBV18
d_call: TRBD2
cdr3_aa: ASSTGLAGGPNTDTQY

v_call: TRBV27
d_call: .
cdr3_aa: ASKQQLYGAYEQY